The present T cell receptor (beta chain) was sequenced within a study of blood T cell repertoires in COVID-19. Across the study: Samples came from the United States, Italy and Spain, spanning acute and convalescent COVID-19.

Some clones are missing from TCRdb's copy, which holds only in-frame ones; the method was immunoSEQ multiplex PCR. Counted here are about 200,000 clones, 86% occurring once; the ten biggest clones make up around 5.7%. Participants were aged roughly 18 to 90 years from about two dozen US areas. Participants reported their clinical history, and cohort assignment relied on those reports. The CDR3 consists of 14 residues. Germline trimming cut 0 bases from V and 5 bases from J; bases unmatched to any gene: 3. The germline V gene encodes CDR1 MGHRA and CDR2 YSYEKL. The clonotype comes from a man aged 40-55 years with acute COVID-19. The sequenced sample consisted of PBMCs or T cells enriched from blood (not recorded which). The chain carries TRBV4-1 and TRBJ2-7, with 8 positions matching TRBD1. The chain's CDR3 is CASSQDPGGDEQYF. CDR3 DNA: TGCGCCAGCAGCCAAGATCCAGGGGGCGACGAGCAGTACTTC.